This TCR beta chain derives from a study of blood T cell repertoires in COVID-19. V lost 4 bases and J lost 1, with 8 bases in between. The CDR3 runs 14 residues. The germline gives CDR1 SGDLS, CDR2 YYNGEE. Repertoires were generated with immunoSEQ multiplex PCR, while TCRdb's copy carries only in-frame clones and drops some. This sample yields approximately 140,000 clones, of which 80% to 90% are seen a single time; roughly a sixth belongs to the top ten. Sequenced: peripheral blood. This clonotype originated in a man in his fifties with active or convalescent COVID-19. The chain joins TRBV9 to TRBJ2-2, with a weak D call TRBD2 (6 bases). The CDR3 is CASSWGENTGELFF. The CDR3 coding sequence is TGTGCCAGCAGCTGGGGGGAGAACACCGGGGAGCTGTTTTTT.